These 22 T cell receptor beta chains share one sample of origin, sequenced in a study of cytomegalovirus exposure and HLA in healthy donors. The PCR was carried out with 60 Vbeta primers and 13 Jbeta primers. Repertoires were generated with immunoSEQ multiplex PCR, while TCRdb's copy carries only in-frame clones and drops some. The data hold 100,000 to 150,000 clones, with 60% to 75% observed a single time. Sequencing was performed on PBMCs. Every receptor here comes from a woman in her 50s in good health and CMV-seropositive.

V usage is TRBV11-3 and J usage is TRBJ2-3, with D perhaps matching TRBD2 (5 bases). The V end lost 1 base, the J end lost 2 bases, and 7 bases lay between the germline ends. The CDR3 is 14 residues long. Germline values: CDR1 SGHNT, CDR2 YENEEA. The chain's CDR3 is CASSLGAATDTQYF. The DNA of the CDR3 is TGTGCCAGCAGCTTAGGAGCGGCCACAGATACGCAGTATTTT.

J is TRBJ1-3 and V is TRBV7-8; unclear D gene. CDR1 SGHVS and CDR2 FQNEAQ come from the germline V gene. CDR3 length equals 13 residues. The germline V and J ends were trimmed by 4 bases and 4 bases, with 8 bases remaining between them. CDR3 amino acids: CASSSLLGNTIYF. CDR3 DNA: TGTGCCAGCAGCTCCCTTCTGGGAAACACCATATATTTT.

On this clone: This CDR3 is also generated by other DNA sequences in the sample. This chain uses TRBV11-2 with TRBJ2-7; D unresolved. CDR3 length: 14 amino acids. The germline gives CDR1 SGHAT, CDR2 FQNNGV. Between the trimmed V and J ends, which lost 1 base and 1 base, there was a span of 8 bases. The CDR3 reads CASSLGFSSYEQYF. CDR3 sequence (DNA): TGTGCCAGCAGCTTAGGTTTTAGTTCCTACGAGCAGTACTTC.

The CDR3 DNA is TGTGCCAGCAGCTTGGGAGGTCCCGGAAATAATTCACCCCTCCACTTT. Amino acids: CASSLGGPGNNSPLHF. The gene calls are TRBV5-6 and TRBJ1-6; D is unclear. Trimming pared 0 bases from V and 5 bases from J, leaving 12 bases between. This CDR3 comprises 16 residues. Per germline, CDR1 SGHDT and CDR2 YYEEEE.

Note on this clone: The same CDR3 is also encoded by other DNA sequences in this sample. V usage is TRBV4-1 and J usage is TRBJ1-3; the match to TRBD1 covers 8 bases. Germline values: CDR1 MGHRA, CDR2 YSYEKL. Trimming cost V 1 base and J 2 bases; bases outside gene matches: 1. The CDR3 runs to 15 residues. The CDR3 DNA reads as TGCGCCAGCAGCCAAGGGACAGGGCCTGGAAACACCATATATTTT. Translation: CASSQGTGPGNTIYF.

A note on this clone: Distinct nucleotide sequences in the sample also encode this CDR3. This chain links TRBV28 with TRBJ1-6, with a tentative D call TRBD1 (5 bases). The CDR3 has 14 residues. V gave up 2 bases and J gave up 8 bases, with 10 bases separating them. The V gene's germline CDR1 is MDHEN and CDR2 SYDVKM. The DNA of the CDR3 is TGTGCCAGCAGTTTACGGCAGGGCGATTCACCCCTCCACTTT. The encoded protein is CASSLRQGDSPLHF.

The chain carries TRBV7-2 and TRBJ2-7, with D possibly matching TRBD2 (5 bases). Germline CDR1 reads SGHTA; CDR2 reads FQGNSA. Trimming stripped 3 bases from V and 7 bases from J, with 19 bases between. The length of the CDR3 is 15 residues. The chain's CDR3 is CASSFAGAAPREQYF. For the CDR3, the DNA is TGTGCCAGCAGCTTCGCGGGCGCGGCCCCTAGGGAGCAGTACTTC.

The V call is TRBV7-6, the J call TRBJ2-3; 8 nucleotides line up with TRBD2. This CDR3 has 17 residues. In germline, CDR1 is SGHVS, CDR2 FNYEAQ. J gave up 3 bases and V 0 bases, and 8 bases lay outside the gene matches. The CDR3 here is CASSLAPFRGGTDTQYF. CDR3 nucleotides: TGTGCCAGCAGCTTAGCCCCTTTTCGGGGGGGGACAGATACGCAGTATTTT.

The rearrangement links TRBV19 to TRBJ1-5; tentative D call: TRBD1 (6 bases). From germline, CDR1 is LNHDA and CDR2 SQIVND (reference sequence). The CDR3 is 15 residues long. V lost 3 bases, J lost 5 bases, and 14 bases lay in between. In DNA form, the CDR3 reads TGTGCCAGTAGTATGGGGGTCAGGGGCGATCAGCCCCAGCATTTT. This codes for CASSMGVRGDQPQHF.

The CDR3 DNA reads TGTGCCAGCAGCACAGGCTGGCTCCAAGAGACCCAGTACTTC. Protein product: CASSTGWLQETQYF. The V call is TRBV9, the J call TRBJ2-5, with TRBD1 as a possible D gene (5 bases). This CDR3 has 14 residues. The germline CDR1 and CDR2 sequences are SGDLS and YYNGEE. V was clipped by 4 bases and J by 1 base, with 11 bases between them.

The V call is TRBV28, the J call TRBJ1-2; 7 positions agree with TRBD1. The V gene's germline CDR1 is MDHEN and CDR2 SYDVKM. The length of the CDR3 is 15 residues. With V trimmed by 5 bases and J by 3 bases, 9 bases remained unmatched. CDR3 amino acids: CASSPPDRAYYGYTF. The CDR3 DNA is TGTGCCAGCAGTCCACCCGACAGGGCTTACTATGGCTACACCTTC.

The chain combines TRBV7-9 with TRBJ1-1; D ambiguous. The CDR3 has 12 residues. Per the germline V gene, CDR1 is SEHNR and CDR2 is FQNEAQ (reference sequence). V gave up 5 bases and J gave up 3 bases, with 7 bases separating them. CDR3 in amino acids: CASSALDTEAFF. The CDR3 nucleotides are TGTGCCAGCAGCGCGCTTGACACTGAAGCTTTCTTT.

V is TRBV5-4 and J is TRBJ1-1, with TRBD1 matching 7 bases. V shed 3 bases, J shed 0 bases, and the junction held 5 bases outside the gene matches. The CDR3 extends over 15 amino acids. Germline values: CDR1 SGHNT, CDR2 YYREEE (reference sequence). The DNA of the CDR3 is TGTGCCAGCAGCTCCGGACAGGACATGAACACTGAAGCTTTCTTT. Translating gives CASSSGQDMNTEAFF.

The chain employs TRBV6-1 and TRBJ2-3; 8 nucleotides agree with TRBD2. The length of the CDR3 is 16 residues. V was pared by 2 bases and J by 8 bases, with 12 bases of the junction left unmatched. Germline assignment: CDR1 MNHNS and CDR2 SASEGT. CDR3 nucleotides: TGTGCCAGCAGTGAATCCCAGGGATCGGGGGGGGGTACGCAGTATTTT. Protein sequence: CASSESQGSGGGTQYF.

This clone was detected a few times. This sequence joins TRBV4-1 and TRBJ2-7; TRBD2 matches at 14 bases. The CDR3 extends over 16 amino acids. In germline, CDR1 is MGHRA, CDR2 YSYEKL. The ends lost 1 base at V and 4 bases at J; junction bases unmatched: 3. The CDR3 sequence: CASSQGLAGGRYEQYF. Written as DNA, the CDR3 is TGCGCCAGCAGCCAAGGACTAGCGGGGGGGCGTTACGAGCAGTACTTC.

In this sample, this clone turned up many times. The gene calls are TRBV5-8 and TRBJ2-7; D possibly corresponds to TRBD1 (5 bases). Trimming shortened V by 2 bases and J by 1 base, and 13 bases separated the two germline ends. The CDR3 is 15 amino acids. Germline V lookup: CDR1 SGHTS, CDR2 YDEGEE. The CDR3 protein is CASSFGAARSYEQYF. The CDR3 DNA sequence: TGTGCCAGCAGCTTTGGGGCGGCTCGATCCTACGAGCAGTACTTC.

The CDR3 nucleotides read TGCAGCTTCCGGGACAGGGGGCTGGGCGGGGAGCTGTTTTTT. This encodes CSFRDRGLGGELFF. V is TRBV29-1 and J is TRBJ2-2; TRBD1 matches 12 bases. CDR1 and CDR2 from the germline V gene are SQVTM and ANQGSEA. V shed 8 bases and J 7 bases; nucleotides not matched to a gene: 8. CDR3 length: 14 amino acids.

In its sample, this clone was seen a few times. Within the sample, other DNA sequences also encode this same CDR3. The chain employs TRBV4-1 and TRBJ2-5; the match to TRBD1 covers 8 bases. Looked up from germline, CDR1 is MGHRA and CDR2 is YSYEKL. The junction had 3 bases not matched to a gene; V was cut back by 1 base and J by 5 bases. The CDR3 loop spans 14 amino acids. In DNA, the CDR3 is TGCGCCAGCAGCCAAGGGACAGGGTTGGAGACCCAGTACTTC. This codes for CASSQGTGLETQYF.

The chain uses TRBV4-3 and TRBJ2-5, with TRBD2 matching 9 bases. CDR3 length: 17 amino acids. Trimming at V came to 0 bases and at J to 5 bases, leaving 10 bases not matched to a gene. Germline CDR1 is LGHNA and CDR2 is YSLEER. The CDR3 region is CASSQDSGRGGRETQYF. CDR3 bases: TGCGCCAGCAGCCAAGATTCGGGGCGGGGGGGCCGGGAGACCCAGTACTTC.

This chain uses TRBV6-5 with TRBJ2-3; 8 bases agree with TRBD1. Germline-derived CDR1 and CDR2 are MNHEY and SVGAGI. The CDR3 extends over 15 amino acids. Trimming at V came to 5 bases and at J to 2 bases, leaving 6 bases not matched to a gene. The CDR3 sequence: CASSPDRVVTDTQYF. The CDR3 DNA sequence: TGTGCCAGCAGTCCGGACAGGGTTGTCACAGATACGCAGTATTTT.

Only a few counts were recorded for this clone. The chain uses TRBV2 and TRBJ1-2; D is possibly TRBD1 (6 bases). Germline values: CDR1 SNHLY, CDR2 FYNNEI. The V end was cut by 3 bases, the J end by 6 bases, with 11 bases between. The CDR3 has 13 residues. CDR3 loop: CASSDRGVNGYTF. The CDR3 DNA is TGTGCCAGCAGTGACAGGGGAGTCAATGGCTACACCTTC.

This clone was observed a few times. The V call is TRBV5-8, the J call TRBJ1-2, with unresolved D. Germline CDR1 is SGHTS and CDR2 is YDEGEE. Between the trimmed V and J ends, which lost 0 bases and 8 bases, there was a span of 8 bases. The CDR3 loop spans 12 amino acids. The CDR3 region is CASSLGVWGYTF. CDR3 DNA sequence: TGTGCCAGCAGCTTGGGAGTCTGGGGCTACACCTTC.